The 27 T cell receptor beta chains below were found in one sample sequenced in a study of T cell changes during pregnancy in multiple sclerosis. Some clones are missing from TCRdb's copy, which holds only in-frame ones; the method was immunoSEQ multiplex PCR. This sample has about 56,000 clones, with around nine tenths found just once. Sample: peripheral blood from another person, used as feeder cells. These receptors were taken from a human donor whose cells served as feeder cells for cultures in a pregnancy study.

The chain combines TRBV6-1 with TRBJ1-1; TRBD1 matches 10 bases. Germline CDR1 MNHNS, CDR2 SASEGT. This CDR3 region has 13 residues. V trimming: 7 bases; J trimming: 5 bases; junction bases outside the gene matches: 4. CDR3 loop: CASTDRGRTEAFF. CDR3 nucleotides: TGTGCCAGCACCGACAGGGGGCGGACTGAAGCTTTCTTT.

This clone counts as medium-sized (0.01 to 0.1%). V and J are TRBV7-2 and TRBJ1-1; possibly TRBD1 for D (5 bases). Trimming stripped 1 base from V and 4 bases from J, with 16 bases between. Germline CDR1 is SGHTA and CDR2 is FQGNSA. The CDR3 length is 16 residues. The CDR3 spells CASSLDGARVGTEAFF. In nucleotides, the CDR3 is TGTGCCAGCAGCTTAGATGGGGCGAGGGTGGGCACTGAAGCTTTCTTT.

The CDR3 loop reads CASSVGGPPLYEQYF. CDR3 nucleotide sequence: TGTGCCAGCAGCGTCGGGGGTCCCCCTCTCTACGAGCAGTACTTC. The J gene is TRBJ2-7, the V gene TRBV9; D possibly corresponds to TRBD2 (6 bases). The CDR3 is 15 amino acids. The germline CDR1 and CDR2 sequences are SGDLS and YYNGEE. Trimming took off 2 bases at V and 3 bases at J, with 15 bases between the two ends. The whole variable domain, remainder taken from reference TRBV9 and TRBJ2-7, is DSGVTQTPKHLITATGQRVTLRCSPRSGDLSVYWYQQSLDQGLQFLIQYYNGEERAKGNILERFSAQQFPDLHSELNLSSLELGDSALYFCASSVGGPPLYEQYFGPGTRLTVT.

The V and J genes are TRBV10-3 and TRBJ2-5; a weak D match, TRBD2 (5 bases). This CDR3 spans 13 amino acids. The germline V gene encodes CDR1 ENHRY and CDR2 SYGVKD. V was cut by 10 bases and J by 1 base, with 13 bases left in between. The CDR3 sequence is CATAGQSQETQYF. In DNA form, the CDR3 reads TGTGCCACTGCGGGCCAGTCCCAAGAGACCCAGTACTTC.

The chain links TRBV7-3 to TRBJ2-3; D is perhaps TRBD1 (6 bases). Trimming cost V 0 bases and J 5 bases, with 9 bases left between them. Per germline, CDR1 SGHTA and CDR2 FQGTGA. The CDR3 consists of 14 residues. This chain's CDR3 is CASSLTQGRDTQYF. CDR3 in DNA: TGTGCCAGCAGCTTAACCCAGGGGAGAGATACGCAGTATTTT. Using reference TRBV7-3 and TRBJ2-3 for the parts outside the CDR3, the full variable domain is GAGVSQTPSNKVTEKGKYVELRCDPISGHTALYWYRQSLGQGPEFLIYFQGTGAADDSGLPNDRFFAVRPEGSVSTLKIQRTERGDSAVYLCASSLTQGRDTQYFGPGTRLTVL.

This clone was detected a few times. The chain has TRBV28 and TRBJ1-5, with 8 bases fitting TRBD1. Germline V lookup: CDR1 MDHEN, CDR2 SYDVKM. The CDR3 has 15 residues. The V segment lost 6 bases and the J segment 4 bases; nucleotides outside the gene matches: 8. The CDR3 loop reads CASRLTGGPNQPQHF. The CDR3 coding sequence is TGTGCCAGCAGACTCACAGGGGGTCCTAATCAGCCCCAGCATTTT.

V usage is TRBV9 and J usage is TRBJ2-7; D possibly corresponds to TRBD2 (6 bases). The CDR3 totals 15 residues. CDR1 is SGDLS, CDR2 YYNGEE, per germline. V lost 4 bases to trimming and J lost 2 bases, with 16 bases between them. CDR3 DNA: TGTGCCAGCAGCCAAAGGGACTCAAAAACCTACGAGCAGTACTTC. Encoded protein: CASSQRDSKTYEQYF.

CDR3 nucleotides: TGCAGCGTTGCCGGAGCGCGACAGGGTGCCTACGAGCAGTACTTC. It yields the protein CSVAGARQGAYEQYF. V gene TRBV29-1 combines with J gene TRBJ2-7; 7 nucleotides agree with TRBD1. Germline-derived CDR1 and CDR2 are SQVTM and ANQGSEA. V lost 4 bases to trimming and J lost 2 bases; unmatched junction nucleotides: 11. The CDR3 consists of 15 residues.

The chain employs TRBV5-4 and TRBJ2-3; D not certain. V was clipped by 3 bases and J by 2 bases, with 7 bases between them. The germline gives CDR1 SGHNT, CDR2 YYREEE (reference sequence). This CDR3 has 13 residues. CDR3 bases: TGTGCCAGCAGCTCGAACCCCACAGATACGCAGTATTTT. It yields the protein CASSSNPTDTQYF.

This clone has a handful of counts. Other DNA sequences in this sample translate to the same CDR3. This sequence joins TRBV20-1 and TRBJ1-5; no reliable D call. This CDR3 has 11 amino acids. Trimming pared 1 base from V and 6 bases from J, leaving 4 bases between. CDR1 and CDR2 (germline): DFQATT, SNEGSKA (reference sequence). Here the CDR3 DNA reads TGCAGTGCTAGAGGGGGTCAGCCCCAGCATTTT. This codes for CSARGGQPQHF.

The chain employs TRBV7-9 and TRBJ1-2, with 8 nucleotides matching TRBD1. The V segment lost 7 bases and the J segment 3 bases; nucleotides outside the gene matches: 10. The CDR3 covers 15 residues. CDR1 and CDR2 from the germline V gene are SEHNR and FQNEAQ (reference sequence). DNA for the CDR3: TGTGCCAGCATCTCCCCCCAGGGGGCTTACTATGGCTACACCTTC. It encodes CASISPQGAYYGYTF.

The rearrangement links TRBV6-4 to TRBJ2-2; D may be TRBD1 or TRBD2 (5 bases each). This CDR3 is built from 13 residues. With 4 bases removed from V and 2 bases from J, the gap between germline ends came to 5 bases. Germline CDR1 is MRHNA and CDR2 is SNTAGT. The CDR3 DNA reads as TGTGCCAGCAGTGGGGACAACACCGGGGAGCTGTTTTTT. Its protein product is CASSGDNTGELFF.

The CDR3 sequence is CASGGAMGRSDTQYF. Written as DNA, the CDR3 is TGTGCCAGCGGGGGGGCCATGGGGCGTTCAGATACGCAGTATTTT. The rearrangement links TRBV6-5 to TRBJ2-3, with D possibly TRBD2 on 7 matching bases. V lost 8 bases and J 4 bases, leaving 19 bases between the germline ends. CDR3 length: 15 residues. Germline V gene lookup returns CDR1 MNHEY and CDR2 SVGAGI.

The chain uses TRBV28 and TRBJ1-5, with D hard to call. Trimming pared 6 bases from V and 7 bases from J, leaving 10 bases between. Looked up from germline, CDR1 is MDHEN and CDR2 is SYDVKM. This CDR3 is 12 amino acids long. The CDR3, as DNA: TGTGCCAGCAGCACTCCGGGACAGCCCCAGCATTTT. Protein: CASSTPGQPQHF.

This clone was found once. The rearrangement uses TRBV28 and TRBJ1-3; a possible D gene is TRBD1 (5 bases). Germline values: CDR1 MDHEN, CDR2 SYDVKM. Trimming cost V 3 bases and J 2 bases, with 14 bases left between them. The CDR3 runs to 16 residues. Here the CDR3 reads CASSLSGDLPGNTIYF. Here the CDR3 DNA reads TGTGCCAGCAGTTTGTCCGGGGACTTACCTGGAAACACCATATATTTT.

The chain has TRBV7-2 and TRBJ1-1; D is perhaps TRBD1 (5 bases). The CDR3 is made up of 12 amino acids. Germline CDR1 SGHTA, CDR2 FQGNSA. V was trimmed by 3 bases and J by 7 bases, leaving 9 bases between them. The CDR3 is CASSFATDEAFF. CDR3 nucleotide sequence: TGTGCCAGCAGCTTCGCGACAGATGAAGCTTTCTTT.

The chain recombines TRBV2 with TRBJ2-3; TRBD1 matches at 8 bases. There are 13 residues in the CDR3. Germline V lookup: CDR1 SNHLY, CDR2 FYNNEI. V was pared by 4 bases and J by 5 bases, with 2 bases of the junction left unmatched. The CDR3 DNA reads TGTGCCAGCAGTGGGACAGGGAAAGATACGCAGTATTTT. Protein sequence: CASSGTGKDTQYF. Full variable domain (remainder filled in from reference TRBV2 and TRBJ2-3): EPEVTQTPSHQVTQMGQEVILRCVPISNHLYFYWYRQILGQKVEFLVSFYNNEISEKSEIFDDQFSVERPDGSNFTLKIRSTKLEDSAMYFCASSGTGKDTQYFGPGTRLTVL.

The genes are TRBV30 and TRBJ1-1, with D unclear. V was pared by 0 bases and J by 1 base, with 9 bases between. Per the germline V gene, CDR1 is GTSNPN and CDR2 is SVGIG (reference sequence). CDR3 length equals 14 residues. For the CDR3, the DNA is TGTGCCTGGAGTGTACAAGGCGGGAACACTGAAGCTTTCTTT. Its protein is CAWSVQGGNTEAFF.

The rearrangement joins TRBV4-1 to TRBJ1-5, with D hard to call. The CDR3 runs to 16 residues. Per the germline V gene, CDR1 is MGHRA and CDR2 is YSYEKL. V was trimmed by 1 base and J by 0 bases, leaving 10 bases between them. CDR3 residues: CASSQGNSHSNQPQHF. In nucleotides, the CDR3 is TGCGCCAGCAGCCAAGGTAACTCGCATAGCAATCAGCCCCAGCATTTT.

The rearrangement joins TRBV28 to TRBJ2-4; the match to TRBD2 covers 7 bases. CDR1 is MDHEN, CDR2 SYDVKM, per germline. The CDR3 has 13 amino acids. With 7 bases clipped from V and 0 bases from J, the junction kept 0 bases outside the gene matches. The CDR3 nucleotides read TGTGCCAGCACGGGGGGAGCCAAAAACATTCAGTACTTC. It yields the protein CASTGGAKNIQYF.

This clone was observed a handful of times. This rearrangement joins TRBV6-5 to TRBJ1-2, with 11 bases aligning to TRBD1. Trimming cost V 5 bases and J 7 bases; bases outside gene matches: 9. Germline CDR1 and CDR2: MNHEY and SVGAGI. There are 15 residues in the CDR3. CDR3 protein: CASSRFLGQGAGYTF. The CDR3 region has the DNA TGTGCCAGCAGTCGTTTCTTAGGACAGGGGGCTGGCTACACCTTC.

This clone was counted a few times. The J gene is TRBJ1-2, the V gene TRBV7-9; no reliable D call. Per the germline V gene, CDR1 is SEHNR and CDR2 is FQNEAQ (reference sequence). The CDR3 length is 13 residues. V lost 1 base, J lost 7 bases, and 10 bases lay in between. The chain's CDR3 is CASSLGELGGYTF. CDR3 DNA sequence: TGTGCCAGCAGCTTAGGGGAGCTAGGTGGCTACACCTTC.

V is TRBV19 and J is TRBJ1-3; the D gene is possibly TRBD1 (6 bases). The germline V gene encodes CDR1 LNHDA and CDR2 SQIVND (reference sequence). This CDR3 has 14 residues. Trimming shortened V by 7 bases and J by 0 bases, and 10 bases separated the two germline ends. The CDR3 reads CASTDRNSGNTIYF. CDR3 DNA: TGTGCCAGTACCGACAGGAACTCTGGAAACACCATATATTTT.

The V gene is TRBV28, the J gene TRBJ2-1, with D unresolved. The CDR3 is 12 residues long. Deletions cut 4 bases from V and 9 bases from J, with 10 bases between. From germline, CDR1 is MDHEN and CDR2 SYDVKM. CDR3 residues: CASSSDGFEQFF. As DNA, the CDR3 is TGTGCCAGCAGTTCTGATGGTTTTGAGCAGTTCTTC. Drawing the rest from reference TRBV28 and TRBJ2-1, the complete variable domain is DVKVTQSSRYLVKRTGEKVFLECVQDMDHENMFWYRQDPGLGLRLIYFSYDVKMKEKGDIPEGYSVSREKKERFSLILESASTNQTSMYLCASSSDGFEQFFGPGTRLTVL.

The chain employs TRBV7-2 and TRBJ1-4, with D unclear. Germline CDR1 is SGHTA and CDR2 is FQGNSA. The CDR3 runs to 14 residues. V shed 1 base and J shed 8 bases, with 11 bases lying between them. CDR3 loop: CASSLDLREEKLFF. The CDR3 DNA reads TGTGCCAGCAGCTTAGACCTCCGTGAGGAAAAACTGTTTTTT.

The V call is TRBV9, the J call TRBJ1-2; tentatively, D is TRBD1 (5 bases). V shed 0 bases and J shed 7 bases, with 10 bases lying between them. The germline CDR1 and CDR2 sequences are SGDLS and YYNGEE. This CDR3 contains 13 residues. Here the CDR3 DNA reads TGTGCCAGCAGCGTAGCTACAGGCGGTGGCTACACCTTC. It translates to CASSVATGGGYTF.

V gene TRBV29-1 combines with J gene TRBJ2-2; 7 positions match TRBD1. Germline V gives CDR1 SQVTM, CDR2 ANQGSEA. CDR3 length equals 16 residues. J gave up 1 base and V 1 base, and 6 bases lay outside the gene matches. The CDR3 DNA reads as TGCAGCGTTGAAGTGCATAGACAGGGGAACACCGGGGAGCTGTTTTTT. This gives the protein CSVEVHRQGNTGELFF.